This T cell receptor (beta chain) was recorded in a study of shared clonotypes between healthy human individuals. Study-wide results and caveats: A handful of donors shared about 5% of their naive CD4 clonotypes.

The naive CD8 fraction comprised CD45RO-negative cells positively selected for CCR7 and excluded terminally differentiated effector memory CD45RA+ cells. This clone was found once. Its target is not known. The CDR3 totals 15 residues. Germline V CDR1 and CDR2: SGHDT, YYEEEE. The V end lost 3 bases, the J end lost 4 bases, and 15 bases lay between the germline ends. Deep was the level used in running the assay. Data came from immunoSEQ multiplex PCR; TCRdb stores just in-frame clones and leaves some out. Of around 1.9 million clones detected, about 93% appear once; the ten largest clones hold about 1.5%.

The specimen sequenced was naive CD8+ T cells from PBMCs. V and J are TRBV5-6 and TRBJ2-3; D is unclear. The clonotype originates from a man aged 18 to 30 in good health. Some clones in this sample may be carry-over from other donors' samples. The CDR3 DNA follows: TGTGCCAGCAGCTCCAGTCAGATTCAGCCAGATACGCAGTATTTT. Amino acids: CASSSSQIQPDTQYF.